This T cell receptor (beta chain) was obtained from a study of blood T cell repertoires in COVID-19. Across the whole study: The United States, Italy and Spain supplied acute and convalescent COVID-19 samples. PBMCs, B-cell-depleted T cells, or T cells provided the cDNA or gDNA that made up the material.

Authors' data handling: Scientists estimated how many nucleated cells there were by amplifying reference gene primers. Some clones are missing from TCRdb's copy, which holds only in-frame ones; the method was immunoSEQ multiplex PCR. The DNA gave D and trimming, while V, J and clone size come from that table. The table includes a few hundred thousand clones, approximately 89% detected once. Germline V gene sequence: CDR1 SGHVS, CDR2 FNYEAQ. V was pared by 5 bases and J by 0 bases, with 20 bases between. The CDR3 has 18 amino acids. The sequence was collected from a woman aged 40 to 50 who had recovered from COVID-19. The chain recombines TRBV7-6 with TRBJ2-1; D is possibly TRBD2 (6 bases). Sequenced: peripheral blood. The CDR3 DNA reads TGTGCCAGCAGCCGCACGGGGACTCCCCACAACTCCTACAATGAGCAGTTCTTC. Protein: CASSRTGTPHNSYNEQFF.